This T cell receptor (beta chain) was sequenced for a study of T cells in Graves' hyperthyroidism and ophthalmopathy. Amplified TCR beta CDR3 regions came from RNA transcripts. The HTBI set primed first-round TCR CDR3 RT-PCR. TCRdb recomputed calls from the multiplex PCR reads with MiXCR, one row per CDR3 protein. The data contain about 590,000 distinct CDR3 sequences, approximately 14% of them seen just once; the ten biggest clones take up 7% to 9%. Germline lookup yields CDR1 SEHNR and CDR2 FQNEAQ (reference sequence). The ends were cut back, 1 base at V and 4 bases at J, with 13 bases in the middle. The CDR3 is made up of 16 amino acids.

What was sequenced was blood. V gene TRBV7-9 combines with J gene TRBJ1-4; tentative D call: TRBD1 (5 bases). This clonotype was sampled from a young woman with Graves' ophthalmopathy. The CDR3 DNA follows: TGTGCCAGCAGCTTAGGCGGCGGGGGGGGTAATGAAAAACTGTTTTTT. Translation gives CASSLGGGGGNEKLFF.